This T cell receptor beta chain was retrieved from a study of T cell responses to AZD1222 COVID-19 vaccine. Turning to the study itself: Analysis merged second doses at about 4 or about 12 weeks. Whole-study findings and limits: Clonal diversity was possibly underestimated, and white British individuals and females predominated among donors. Spike was spanned by vaccine-associated CD4 TCRs, which were dominant at 160-218 and 743-854. Repertoires were collected only later (after the peak T cell response had occurred).

The assay was immunoSEQ multiplex PCR, and TCRdb's table has in-frame clones only and misses some. The sample records 140,000 to 150,000 clones, more than 85% being singletons. Turning to this clone: Its antigen is undetermined.

This TCR came from an adult in good health. The sequenced sample was peripheral blood, obtained on day 0 of AZD1222 vaccination.

The CDR3 loop reads CASSSITGGEQYF. Here the CDR3 DNA reads TGTGCCAGCAGTTCTATCACAGGGGGTGAGCAGTACTTC. The chain uses TRBV27 and TRBJ2-7; 8 bases map to TRBD1. The V gene end was trimmed by 4 bases and the J gene end by 7 bases; junction bases not matched to a gene: 6. CDR3 length equals 13 residues. Germline-derived CDR1 and CDR2 are MNHEY and SMNVEV (reference sequence).